This T cell receptor beta chain was sequenced in a study of glioma-infiltrating T cells after dendritic cell vaccination. The study, taken as a whole, reports: Patients with more pretreatment TILs had longer time to progression and survival.

Produced via immunoSEQ multiplex PCR; TCRdb's table is partial and in-frame only. The sample lists about 64,000 clones, roughly nine tenths seen once, with approximately 10% in the top ten. The sample's time point: after dendritic cell vaccination, including at tumor progression/relapse. V was shortened by 7 bases and J by 8 bases, with 17 bases between the two germline ends. Per the germline V gene, CDR1 is MNHEY and CDR2 is SVGAGI. The CDR3 loop spans 13 amino acids. As to this clone: Its antigen remains unknown.

Sequencing was performed on blood, taken after dendritic cell vaccination. The gene calls are TRBV6-5 and TRBJ1-2; TRBD1 might be the D (6 bases). This receptor was identified in a human donor with glioblastoma. In nucleotides, the CDR3 is TGTGCCAGCACCCACGGACAGATAAGAGGCTACACCTTC. Translating it yields CASTHGQIRGYTF.